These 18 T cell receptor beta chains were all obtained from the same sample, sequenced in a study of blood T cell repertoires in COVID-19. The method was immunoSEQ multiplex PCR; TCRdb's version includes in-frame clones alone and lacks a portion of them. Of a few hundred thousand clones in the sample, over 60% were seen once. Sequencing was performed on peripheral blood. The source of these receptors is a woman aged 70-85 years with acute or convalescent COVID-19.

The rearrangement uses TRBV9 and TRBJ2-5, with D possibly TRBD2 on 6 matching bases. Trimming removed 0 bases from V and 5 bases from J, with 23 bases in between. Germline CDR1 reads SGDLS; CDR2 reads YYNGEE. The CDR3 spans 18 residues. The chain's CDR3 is CASSVEVGGTGIGETQYF. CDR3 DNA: TGTGCCAGCAGCGTAGAAGTTGGAGGGACTGGGATCGGGGAGACCCAGTACTTC.

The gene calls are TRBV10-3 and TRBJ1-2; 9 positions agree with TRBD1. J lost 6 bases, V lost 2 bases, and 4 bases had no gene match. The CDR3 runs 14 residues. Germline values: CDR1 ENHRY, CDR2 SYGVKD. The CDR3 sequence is CAISEMGQGDGYTF. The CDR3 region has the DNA TGTGCCATCAGTGAGATGGGACAGGGCGATGGCTACACCTTC.

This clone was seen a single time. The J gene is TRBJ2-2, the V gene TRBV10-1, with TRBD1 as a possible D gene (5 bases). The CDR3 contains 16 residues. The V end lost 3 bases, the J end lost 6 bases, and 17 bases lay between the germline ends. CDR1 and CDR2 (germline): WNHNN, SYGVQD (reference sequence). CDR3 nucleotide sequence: TGCGCCAGCAGTGACCCGATAGGGCAGGGTGCCGGGGAGCTGTTTTTT. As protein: CASSDPIGQGAGELFF.

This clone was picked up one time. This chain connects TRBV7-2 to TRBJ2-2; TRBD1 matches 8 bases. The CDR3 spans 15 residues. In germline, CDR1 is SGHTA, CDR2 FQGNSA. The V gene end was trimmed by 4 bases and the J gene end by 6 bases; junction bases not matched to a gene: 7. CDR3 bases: TGTGCCAGCAGCTCAGGACAGGGAGGCGCCGGGGAGCTGTTTTTT. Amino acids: CASSSGQGGAGELFF.

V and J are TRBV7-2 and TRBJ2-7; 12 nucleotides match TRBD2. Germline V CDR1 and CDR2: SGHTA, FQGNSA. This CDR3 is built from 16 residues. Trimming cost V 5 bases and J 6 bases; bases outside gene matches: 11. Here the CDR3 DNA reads TGTGCCAGCAGCCCATCTCTAGCGGGGGGGCGGCTCGAGCAGTACTTC. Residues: CASSPSLAGGRLEQYF.

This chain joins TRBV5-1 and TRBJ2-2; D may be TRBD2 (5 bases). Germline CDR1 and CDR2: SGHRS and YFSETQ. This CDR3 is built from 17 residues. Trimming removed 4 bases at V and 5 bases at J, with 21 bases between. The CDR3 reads CASSGSQEVTGTGELFF. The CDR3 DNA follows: TGCGCCAGCAGCGGATCCCAGGAGGTTACCGGTACCGGGGAGCTGTTTTTT.

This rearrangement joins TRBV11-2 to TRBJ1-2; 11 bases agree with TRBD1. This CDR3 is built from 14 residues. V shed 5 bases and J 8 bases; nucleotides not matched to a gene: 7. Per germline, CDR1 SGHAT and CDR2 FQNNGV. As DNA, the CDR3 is TGTGCCAGCAGCGGAGGGACAGGGGGATACGGCTACACCTTC. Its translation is CASSGGTGGYGYTF.

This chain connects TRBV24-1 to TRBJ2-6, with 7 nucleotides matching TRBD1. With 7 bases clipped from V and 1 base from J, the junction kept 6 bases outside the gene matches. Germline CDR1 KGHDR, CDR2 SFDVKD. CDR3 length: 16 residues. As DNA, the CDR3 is TGTGCCACCAGCGACCCGGGACAGTCTGGGGCCAACGTCCTGACTTTC. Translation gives CATSDPGQSGANVLTF.

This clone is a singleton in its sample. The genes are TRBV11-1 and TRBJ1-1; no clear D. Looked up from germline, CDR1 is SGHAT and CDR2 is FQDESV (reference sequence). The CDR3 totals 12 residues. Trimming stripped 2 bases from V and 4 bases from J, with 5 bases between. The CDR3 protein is CASSLSVTEAFF. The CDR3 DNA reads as TGTGCCAGCAGCTTATCAGTCACTGAAGCTTTCTTT.

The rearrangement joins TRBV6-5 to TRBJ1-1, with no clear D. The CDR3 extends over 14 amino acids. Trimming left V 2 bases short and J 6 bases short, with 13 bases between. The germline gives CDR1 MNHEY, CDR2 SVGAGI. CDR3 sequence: CASSYNPEGAEAFF. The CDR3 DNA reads TGTGCCAGCAGTTACAACCCCGAGGGCGCTGAAGCTTTCTTT.

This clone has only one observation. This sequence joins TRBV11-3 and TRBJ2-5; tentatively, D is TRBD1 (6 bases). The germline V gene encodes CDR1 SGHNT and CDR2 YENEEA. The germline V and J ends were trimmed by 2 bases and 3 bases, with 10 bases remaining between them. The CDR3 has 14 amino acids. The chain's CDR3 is CASSLFAGEETQYF. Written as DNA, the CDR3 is TGTGCCAGCAGCTTATTTGCAGGGGAAGAGACCCAGTACTTC.

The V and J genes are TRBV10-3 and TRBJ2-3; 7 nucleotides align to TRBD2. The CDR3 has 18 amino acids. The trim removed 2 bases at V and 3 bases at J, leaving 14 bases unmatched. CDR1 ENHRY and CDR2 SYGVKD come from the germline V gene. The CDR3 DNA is TGTGCCATCAGTGAGGCCCCCTCTGGGGCGGGGGTAACAGATACGCAGTATTTT. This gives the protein CAISEAPSGAGVTDTQYF.

For the CDR3, the DNA is TGTGCCAGCAGTCGCTCAGGGGGAGGTCAGTACTTC. As protein: CASSRSGGGQYF. The chain employs TRBV6-5 and TRBJ2-7; TRBD1 is a possible D gene (7 bases). The CDR3 runs to 12 residues. V was shortened by 5 bases and J by 10 bases, with 15 bases between the two germline ends. CDR1 and CDR2 (germline): MNHEY, SVGAGI.

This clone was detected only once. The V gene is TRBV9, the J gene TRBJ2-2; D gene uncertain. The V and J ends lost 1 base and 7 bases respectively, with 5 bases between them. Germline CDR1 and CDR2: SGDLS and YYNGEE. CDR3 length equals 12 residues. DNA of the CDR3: TGTGCCAGCAGCGTACTCGTCGGGGAGCTGTTTTTT. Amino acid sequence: CASSVLVGELFF. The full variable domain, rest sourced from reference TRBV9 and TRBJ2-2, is DSGVTQTPKHLITATGQRVTLRCSPRSGDLSVYWYQQSLDQGLQFLIQYYNGEERAKGNILERFSAQQFPDLHSELNLSSLELGDSALYFCASSVLVGELFFGEGSRLTVL.

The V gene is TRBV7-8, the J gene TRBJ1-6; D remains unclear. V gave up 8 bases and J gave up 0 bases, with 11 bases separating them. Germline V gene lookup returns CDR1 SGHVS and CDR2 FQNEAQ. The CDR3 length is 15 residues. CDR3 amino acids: CASGKPSSYNSPLHF. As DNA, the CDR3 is TGTGCCAGCGGAAAACCTAGCTCCTATAATTCACCCCTCCACTTT.

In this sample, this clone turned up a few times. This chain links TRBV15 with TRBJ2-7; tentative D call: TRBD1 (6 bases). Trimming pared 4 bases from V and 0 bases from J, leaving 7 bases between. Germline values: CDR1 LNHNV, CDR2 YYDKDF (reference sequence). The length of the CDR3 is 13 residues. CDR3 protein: CATSKDSSYEQYF. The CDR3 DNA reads TGTGCCACCAGCAAGGACAGCTCCTACGAGCAGTACTTC.

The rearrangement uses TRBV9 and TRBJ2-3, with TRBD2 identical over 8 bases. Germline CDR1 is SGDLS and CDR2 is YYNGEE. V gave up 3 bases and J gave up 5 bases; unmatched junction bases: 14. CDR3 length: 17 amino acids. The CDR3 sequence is CASSEAGGSDFGDTQYF. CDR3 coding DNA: TGTGCCAGCAGCGAGGCGGGAGGTAGCGATTTCGGAGATACGCAGTATTTT.

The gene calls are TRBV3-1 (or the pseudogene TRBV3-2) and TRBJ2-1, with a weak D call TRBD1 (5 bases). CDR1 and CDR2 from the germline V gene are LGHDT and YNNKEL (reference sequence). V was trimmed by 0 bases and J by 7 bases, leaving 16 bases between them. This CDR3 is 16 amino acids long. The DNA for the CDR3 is TGTGCCAGCAGCCAAGATATCCAGGGTAATTCTAATGAGCAGTTCTTC. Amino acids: CASSQDIQGNSNEQFF.